These 2 T cell receptor beta chains originate from one sample sequenced in a study of blood T cell repertoires in COVID-19. TCRdb's copy holds only in-frame clones and misses some; the assay was immunoSEQ multiplex PCR. Of roughly 70,000 clones in the sample, roughly 89% were seen once. Sample: peripheral blood. The receptors stem from a human donor in a cohort sampled during active COVID-19.

This clone was seen only once. V and J are TRBV9 and TRBJ1-1; no reliable D call. Germline CDR1 is SGDLS and CDR2 is YYNGEE. Trimming took 3 bases from V and 0 from J, leaving 6 bases between them. This CDR3 is built from 13 residues. Here the CDR3 DNA reads TGTGCCAGCAGCGCTGAGTTGAACACTGAAGCTTTCTTT. This codes for CASSAELNTEAFF.

V and J are TRBV4-1 and TRBJ2-7; 12 positions match TRBD2. Germline V gene lookup returns CDR1 MGHRA and CDR2 YSYEKL. The CDR3 totals 20 residues. The V segment lost 1 base and the J segment 3 bases; nucleotides outside the gene matches: 16. CDR3 bases: TGCGCCAGCAGCCAAGGGAAACTAGCGGGGGGAATATCCAGGATCTACGAGCAGTACTTC. It codes for CASSQGKLAGGISRIYEQYF.